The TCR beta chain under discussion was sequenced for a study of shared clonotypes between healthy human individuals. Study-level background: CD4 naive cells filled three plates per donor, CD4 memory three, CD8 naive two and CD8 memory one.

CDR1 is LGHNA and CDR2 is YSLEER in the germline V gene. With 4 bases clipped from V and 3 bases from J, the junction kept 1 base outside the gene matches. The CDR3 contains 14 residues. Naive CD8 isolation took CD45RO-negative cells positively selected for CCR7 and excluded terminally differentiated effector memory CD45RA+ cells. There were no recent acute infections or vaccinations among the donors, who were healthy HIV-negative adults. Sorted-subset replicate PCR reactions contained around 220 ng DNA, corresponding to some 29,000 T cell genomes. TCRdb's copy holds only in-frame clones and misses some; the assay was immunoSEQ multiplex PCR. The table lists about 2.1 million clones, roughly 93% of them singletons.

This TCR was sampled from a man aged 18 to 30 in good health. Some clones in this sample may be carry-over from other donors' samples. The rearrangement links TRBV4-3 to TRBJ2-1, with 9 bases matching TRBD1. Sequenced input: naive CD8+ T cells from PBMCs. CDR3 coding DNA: TGCGCCAGCAGCCCGGGACAGGGCTACAATGAGCAGTTCTTC. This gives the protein CASSPGQGYNEQFF.